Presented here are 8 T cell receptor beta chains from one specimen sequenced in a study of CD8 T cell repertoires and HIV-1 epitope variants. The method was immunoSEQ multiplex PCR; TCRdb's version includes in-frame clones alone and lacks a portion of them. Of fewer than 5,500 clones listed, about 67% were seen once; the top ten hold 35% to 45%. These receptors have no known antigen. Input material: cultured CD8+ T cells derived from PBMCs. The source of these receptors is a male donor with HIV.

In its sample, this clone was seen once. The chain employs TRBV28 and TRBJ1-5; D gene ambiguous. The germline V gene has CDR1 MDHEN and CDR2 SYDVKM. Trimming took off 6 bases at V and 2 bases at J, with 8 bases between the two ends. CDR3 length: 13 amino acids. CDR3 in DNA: TGTGCCAGCAGAAACACAGGCAATCAGCCCCAGCATTTT. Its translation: CASRNTGNQPQHF.

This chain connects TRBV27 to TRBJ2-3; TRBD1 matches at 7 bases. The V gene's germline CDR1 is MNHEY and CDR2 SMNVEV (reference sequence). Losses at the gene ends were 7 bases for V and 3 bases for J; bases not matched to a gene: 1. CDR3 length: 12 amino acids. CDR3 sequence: CASMTGTDTQYF. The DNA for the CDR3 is TGTGCCAGCATGACAGGGACAGATACGCAGTATTTT.

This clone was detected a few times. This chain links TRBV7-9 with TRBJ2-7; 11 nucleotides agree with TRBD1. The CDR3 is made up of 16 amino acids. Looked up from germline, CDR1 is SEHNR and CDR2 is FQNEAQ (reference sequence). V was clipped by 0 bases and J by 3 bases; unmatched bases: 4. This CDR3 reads CASSLAGQGVDYEQYF. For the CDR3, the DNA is TGTGCCAGCAGCTTAGCGGGACAGGGGGTGGACTACGAGCAGTACTTC.

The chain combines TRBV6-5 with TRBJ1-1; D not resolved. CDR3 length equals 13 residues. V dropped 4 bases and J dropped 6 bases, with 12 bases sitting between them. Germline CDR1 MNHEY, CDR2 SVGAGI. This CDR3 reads CASSLTGVSEAFF. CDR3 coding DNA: TGTGCCAGCAGTTTGACCGGGGTTTCTGAAGCTTTCTTT.

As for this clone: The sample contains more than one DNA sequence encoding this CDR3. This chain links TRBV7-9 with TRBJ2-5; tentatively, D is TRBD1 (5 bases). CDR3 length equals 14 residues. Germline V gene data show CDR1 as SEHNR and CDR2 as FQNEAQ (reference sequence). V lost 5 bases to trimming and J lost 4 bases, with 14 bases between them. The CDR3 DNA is TGTGCCAGCAGCCCATCCCAGGGAAGAGAGACCCAGTACTTC. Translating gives CASSPSQGRETQYF.

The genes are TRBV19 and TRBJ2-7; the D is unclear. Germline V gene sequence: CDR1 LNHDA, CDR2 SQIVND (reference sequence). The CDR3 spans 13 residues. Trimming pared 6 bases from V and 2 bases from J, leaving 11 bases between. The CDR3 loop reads CASRDPGAYEQYF. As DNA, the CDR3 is TGTGCCAGTAGGGACCCTGGCGCCTACGAGCAGTACTTC. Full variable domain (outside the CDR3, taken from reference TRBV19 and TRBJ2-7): DGGITQSPKYLFRKEGQNVTLSCEQNLNHDAMYWYRQDPGQGLRLIYYSQIVNDFQKGDIAEGYSVSREKKESFPLTVTSAQKNPTAFYLCASRDPGAYEQYFGPGTRLTVT.

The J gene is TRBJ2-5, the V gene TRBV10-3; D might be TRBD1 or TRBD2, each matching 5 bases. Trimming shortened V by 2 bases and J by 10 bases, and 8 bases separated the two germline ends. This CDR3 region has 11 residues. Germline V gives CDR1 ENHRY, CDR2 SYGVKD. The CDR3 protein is CAISEGGNQYF. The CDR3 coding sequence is TGTGCCATCAGTGAGGGGGGAAACCAGTACTTC.

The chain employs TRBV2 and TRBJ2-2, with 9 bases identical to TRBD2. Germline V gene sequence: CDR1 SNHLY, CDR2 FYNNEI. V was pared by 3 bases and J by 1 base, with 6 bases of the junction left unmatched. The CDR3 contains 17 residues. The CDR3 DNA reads TGTGCCAGCAGTGACGGGCTAGCGGGAATGAACACCGGGGAGCTGTTTTTT. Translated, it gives CASSDGLAGMNTGELFF.